The 8 T cell receptor beta chains given below trace back to one sample, sequenced in a study of blood T cell repertoires in COVID-19. The table came from immunoSEQ multiplex PCR; TCRdb's copy has only in-frame clones and leaves some out. The data contain roughly 190,000 clones, 70% to 85% of them seen just once; the ten biggest clones take up approximately 13%. The material sequenced was peripheral blood. The receptors shown here come from a woman in her forties or fifties with acute or convalescent COVID-19.

J is TRBJ1-5 and V is TRBV28; D remains ambiguous. CDR3 length: 14 residues. Trimming pared 5 bases from V and 9 bases from J, leaving 17 bases between. CDR1 and CDR2 from the germline V gene are MDHEN and SYDVKM. This chain's CDR3 is CASSPAPARVPQHF. In DNA form, the CDR3 reads TGTGCCAGCAGTCCCGCTCCCGCGCGGGTGCCCCAGCATTTT.

The V gene is TRBV6-5, the J gene TRBJ2-7, with D unresolved. V was trimmed by 4 bases and J by 5 bases, leaving 9 bases between them. CDR3 size: 12 residues. Germline V gene data show CDR1 as MNHEY and CDR2 as SVGAGI. The CDR3 sequence is CASSSPYNEQYF. The CDR3 coding sequence is TGTGCCAGCAGTTCCCCGTACAACGAGCAGTACTTC.

The chain has TRBV5-4 and TRBJ2-7; 8 bases align to TRBD1. This CDR3 contains 15 residues. Germline V lookup: CDR1 SGHNT, CDR2 YYREEE (reference sequence). V lost 2 bases, J lost 1 base, and 5 bases stayed unmatched. CDR3 DNA sequence: TGTGCCAGCAGCTTAGACAGGGGAACATCCTACGAGCAGTACTTC. Its translation is CASSLDRGTSYEQYF.

The chain has TRBV27 and TRBJ1-2; 8 bases align to TRBD1. The germline V gene has CDR1 MNHEY and CDR2 SMNVEV (reference sequence). V lost 4 bases and J lost 2; bases outside the gene matches: 6. This CDR3 contains 15 residues. The CDR3 reads CASSSHRGLNYGYTF. The CDR3 DNA follows: TGTGCCAGCAGTTCCCACAGGGGGTTGAACTATGGCTACACCTTC.

The rearrangement links TRBV19 to TRBJ2-3, with 7 bases matching TRBD2. Germline V gives CDR1 LNHDA, CDR2 SQIVND (reference sequence). With V trimmed by 5 bases and J by 0 bases, 8 bases remained unmatched. The CDR3 consists of 16 residues. The CDR3 sequence: CASSPRLADSTDTQYF. CDR3 sequence (DNA): TGTGCCAGTAGTCCCAGACTAGCCGACAGCACAGATACGCAGTATTTT.

CDR3 protein: CASAGTGNSYNSPLHF. The DNA for the CDR3 is TGTGCCAGCGCCGGGACAGGGAACTCCTATAATTCACCCCTCCACTTT. V usage is TRBV27 and J usage is TRBJ1-6, with 9 bases lining up with TRBD1. The CDR3 has 16 amino acids. Unmatched junction bases numbered 5, after V lost 8 bases and J lost 0 bases. CDR1 is MNHEY and CDR2 is SMNVEV in the germline V gene (reference sequence).

This rearrangement joins TRBV3-1 (or the pseudogene TRBV3-2) to TRBJ2-7; D is uncertain. Trimming pared 6 bases from V and 6 bases from J, leaving 12 bases between. This CDR3 is built from 12 residues. Germline CDR1 and CDR2: LGHDT and YNNKEL (reference sequence). CDR3 nucleotide sequence: TGTGCCAGCAGTGATACACCTCTCGAGCAGTACTTC. Amino acids: CASSDTPLEQYF.

The V and J genes are TRBV7-2 and TRBJ1-6; unclear D gene. Germline V gene lookup returns CDR1 SGHTA and CDR2 FQGNSA. The V gene lost 4 bases and the J gene lost 6 bases, with 10 bases spanning the gap. The CDR3 is 14 amino acids. The CDR3, as DNA: TGTGCCAGCAGCTCCGGTCCTGTTAATTCACCCCTCCACTTT. It translates to CASSSGPVNSPLHF.